The rows below give T cell receptor beta chains drawn from one sample of a study of shared clonotypes between healthy human individuals. Generated by immunoSEQ multiplex PCR, the TCRdb table keeps only in-frame clones and is missing some. The table lists roughly 850,000 clones, about 96% of them singletons. Sequenced: naive CD8+ T cells sorted from blood. The origin of the receptors is a man aged 30-40 years in good health. Both conserved end residues are part of each CDR3. A D gene is named only where the DNA matches it firmly. Not every row has a clone size; where given, it reads once, few, many or a size class.

d_call,clone_size,j_call,v_call,cdr3_nt,cdr3_aa
NA,NA,TRBJ2-1,TRBV4-3,TGCGCCAGCAGCCAAGACGGGGCAGGTCTTTCCTACAATGAGCAGTTCTTC,CASSQDGAGLSYNEQFF
NA,NA,TRBJ2-2,TRBV11-2,TGTGCCAGCAGCTTAAGAGAACCCGGGGAGCTGTTTTTT,CASSLREPGELFF
TRBD2,NA,TRBJ2-1,TRBV5-6,TGTGCCAGCAGCCCGGGACTAGCGGGGGTGCGTACCTACAATGAGCAGTTCTTC,CASSPGLAGVRTYNEQFF
TRBD2,NA,TRBJ2-1,TRBV11-2,TGTGCCAGCAGCCCTTGGAGGGTAACTAGCGGGAGCTACAATGAGCAGTTCTTC,CASSPWRVTSGSYNEQFF
NA,NA,TRBJ2-3,TRBV9,TGTGCCAGCAGCGGAGACCGGACTCCTAAGCAGTATTTT,CASSGDRTPKQYF
TRBD1,NA,TRBJ1-5,TRBV27,TGTGCCAGCAGTGCCAGACAGGGGGGAAATCAGCCCCAGCATTTT,CASSARQGGNQPQHF
TRBD2,NA,TRBJ2-7,TRBV27,TGTGCCACCAGACTAGCGGGGGGGTCCTACGAGCAGTACTTC,CATRLAGGSYEQYF
TRBD1,NA,TRBJ1-1,TRBV5-1,TGCGCCAGCAGCCGGGGACAGGGGAGTGCGTACACTGAAGCTTTCTTT,CASSRGQGSAYTEAFF
TRBD2,NA,TRBJ2-3,TRBV5-4,TGTGCCAGCAACTTTCGGGGAGGGGCCGTGGATACGCAGTATTTT,CASNFRGGAVDTQYF
TRBD2,NA,TRBJ2-1,TRBV27,TGTGCCAGCAACTTTTCCCCGCGGGGGACTTCCTACAATGAGCAGTTCTTC,CASNFSPRGTSYNEQFF
TRBD1,NA,TRBJ1-2,TRBV7-9,TGTGCCAGCAGCTTAGGGCCGCCAGGGGGTTATGGCTACACCTTC,CASSLGPPGGYGYTF
NA,NA,TRBJ2-3,TRBV9,TGTGCCAGCAGCGTAGGAACAGATACGCAGTATTTT,CASSVGTDTQYF
NA,NA,TRBJ2-1,TRBV14,TGTGCCAGCAGCCAAGATCTAGGCAGGTGGTATGAGCAGTTCTTC,CASSQDLGRWYEQFF
TRBD1,once,TRBJ2-2,TRBV27,TGTGCCAGCAGTCACCTCACCGCGACAGGGGTAACCGGGGAGCTGTTTTTT,CASSHLTATGVTGELFF
NA,NA,TRBJ2-2,TRBV29-1,TGCAGCGTTGGGACATCTAACACCGGGGAGCTGTTTTTT,CSVGTSNTGELFF
TRBD1,NA,TRBJ1-4,TRBV9,TGTGCCAGCAGCCTTTATGGAGGGACAGGGTACGAAAAACTGTTTTTT,CASSLYGGTGYEKLFF
NA,NA,TRBJ1-1,TRBV27,TGTGCCAGCAGACCTAGGGAGGACAGAGCCTTGAACACTGAAGCTTTCTTT,CASRPREDRALNTEAFF
TRBD1,NA,TRBJ2-1,TRBV7-9,TGTGCCAGCAGCTTATGGGGGACAGGGTACCAACCCGAGCAGTTCTTC,CASSLWGTGYQPEQFF
NA,NA,TRBJ2-7,TRBV27,TGTGCCAGCAGTCCTTACGGGGTCGGGGGTGAAAGCTACGAGCAGTACTTC,CASSPYGVGGESYEQYF
NA,NA,TRBJ2-7,TRBV27,TGTGCCAGCAGTTTATCTTTCGGACGGCTGTACGAGCAGTACTTC,CASSLSFGRLYEQYF
NA,NA,TRBJ2-3,TRBV27,TGTGCCAGCGGACTTACGCAGTATTTT,CASGLTQYF
NA,NA,TRBJ2-2,TRBV5-6,TGTGCCAGCAGCTTGCTGTTAACCGGGGAGCTGTTTTTT,CASSLLLTGELFF
TRBD1,NA,TRBJ2-7,TRBV9,TGTGCCAGCAGCCAAACCGGGACAGGGGGCTATGTGCAGTACTTC,CASSQTGTGGYVQYF
NA,NA,TRBJ1-2,TRBV7-9,TGTGCCAGCAGCTTAGCGGGGGACCCTAACTATGGCTACACCTTC,CASSLAGDPNYGYTF
NA,NA,TRBJ1-1,TRBV11-2,TGTGCCAGCAGCTTTTCCGGGTTTAAAGCTTTCTTT,CASSFSGFKAFF
NA,NA,TRBJ1-2,TRBV27,TGTGCCAGCAGTTTACGGCAGGGACCCTACCTAAGGGATGGCTACACCTTC,CASSLRQGPYLRDGYTF
NA,NA,TRBJ2-5,TRBV20-1,TGCAGTGCTAAAGGGGTAGAGACCCAGTACTTC,CSAKGVETQYF
NA,NA,TRBJ2-7,TRBV2,TGTGCCAGCAGAGGGAGAGTCTACGAGCAGTACTTC,CASRGRVYEQYF